This entry is about one T cell receptor beta chain. The CDR3 loop spans 16 amino acids. V dropped 5 bases and J dropped 1 base, with 18 bases sitting between them. From germline, CDR1 is SGHAT and CDR2 FQNNGV. The source of the sample is a study of blood T cell repertoires in COVID-19. TCRdb's copy holds only in-frame clones and misses some; the assay was immunoSEQ multiplex PCR. The table shows about 380,000 clones, with about four fifths occurring only once. Sequenced sample: peripheral blood. The clonotype comes from a human donor with acute or convalescent COVID-19. The donor label of this sample is uncertain. J is TRBJ2-7 and V is TRBV11-2, with D possibly matching TRBD1 (6 bases). CDR3 sequence: CASSPQGRRVSYEQYF. The CDR3 bases are TGTGCCAGCAGCCCACAGGGACGGCGCGTTTCCTACGAGCAGTACTTC.